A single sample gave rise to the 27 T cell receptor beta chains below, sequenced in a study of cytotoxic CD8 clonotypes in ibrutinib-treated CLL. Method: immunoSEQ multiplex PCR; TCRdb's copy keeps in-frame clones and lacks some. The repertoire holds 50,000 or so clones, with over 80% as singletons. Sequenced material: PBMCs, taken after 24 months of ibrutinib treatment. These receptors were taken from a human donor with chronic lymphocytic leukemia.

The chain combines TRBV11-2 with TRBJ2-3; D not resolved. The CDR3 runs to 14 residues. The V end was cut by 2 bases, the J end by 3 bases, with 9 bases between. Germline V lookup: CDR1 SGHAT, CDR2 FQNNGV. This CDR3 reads CASSLIMGTDTQYF. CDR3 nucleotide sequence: TGTGCCAGCAGCTTAATAATGGGGACAGATACGCAGTATTTT.

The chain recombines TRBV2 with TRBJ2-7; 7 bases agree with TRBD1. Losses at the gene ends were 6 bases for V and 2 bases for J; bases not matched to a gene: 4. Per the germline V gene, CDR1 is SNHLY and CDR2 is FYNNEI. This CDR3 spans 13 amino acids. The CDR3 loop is CASRDRKTYEQYF. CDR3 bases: TGTGCCAGCAGGGACAGGAAAACCTACGAGCAGTACTTC.

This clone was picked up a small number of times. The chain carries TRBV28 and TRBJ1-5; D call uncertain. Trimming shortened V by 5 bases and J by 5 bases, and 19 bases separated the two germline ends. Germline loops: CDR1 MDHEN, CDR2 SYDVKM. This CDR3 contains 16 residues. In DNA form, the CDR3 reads TGTGCCAGCAGTCCCATGAGTATAGGGAGCCATCAGCCCCAGCATTTT. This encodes CASSPMSIGSHQPQHF.

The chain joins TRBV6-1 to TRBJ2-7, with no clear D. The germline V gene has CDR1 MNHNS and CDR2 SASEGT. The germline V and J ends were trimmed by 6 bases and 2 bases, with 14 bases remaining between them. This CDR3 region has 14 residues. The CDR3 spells CASRGAIKTYEQYF. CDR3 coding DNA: TGTGCCAGCAGAGGAGCAATTAAAACCTACGAGCAGTACTTC.

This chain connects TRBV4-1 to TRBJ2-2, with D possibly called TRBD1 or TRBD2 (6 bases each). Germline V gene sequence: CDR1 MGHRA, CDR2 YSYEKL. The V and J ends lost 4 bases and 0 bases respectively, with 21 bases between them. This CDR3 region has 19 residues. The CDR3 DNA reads TGCGCCAGCAGCCTTTTTACGGGGGCTGTTGTGGCGAACACCGGGGAGCTGTTTTTT. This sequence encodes CASSLFTGAVVANTGELFF.

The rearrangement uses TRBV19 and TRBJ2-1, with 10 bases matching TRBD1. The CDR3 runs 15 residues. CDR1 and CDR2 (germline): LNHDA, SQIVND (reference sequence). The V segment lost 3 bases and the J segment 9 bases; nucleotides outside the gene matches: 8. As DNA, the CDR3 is TGTGCCAGTAGTATGCTTGGGACAGGGGCCTCTGAGCAGTTCTTC. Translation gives CASSMLGTGASEQFF.

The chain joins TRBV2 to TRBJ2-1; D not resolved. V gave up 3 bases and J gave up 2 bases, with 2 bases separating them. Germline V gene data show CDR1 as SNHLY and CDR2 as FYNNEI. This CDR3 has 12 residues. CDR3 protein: CASSDPYNEQFF. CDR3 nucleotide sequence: TGTGCCAGCAGTGACCCCTACAATGAGCAGTTCTTC.

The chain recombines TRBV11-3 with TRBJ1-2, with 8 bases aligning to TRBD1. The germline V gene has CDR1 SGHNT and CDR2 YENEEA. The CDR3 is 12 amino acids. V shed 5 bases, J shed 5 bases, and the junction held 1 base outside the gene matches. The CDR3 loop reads CASSDRGYGYTF. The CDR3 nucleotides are TGTGCCAGCAGCGACAGGGGTTATGGCTACACCTTC.

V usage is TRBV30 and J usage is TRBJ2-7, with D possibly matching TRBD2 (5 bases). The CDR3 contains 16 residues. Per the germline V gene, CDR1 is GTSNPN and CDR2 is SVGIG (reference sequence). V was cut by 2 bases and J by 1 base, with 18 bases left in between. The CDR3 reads CAWSSSGGPISYEQYF. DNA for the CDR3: TGTGCCTGGAGTTCAAGCGGAGGCCCAATTTCCTACGAGCAGTACTTC.

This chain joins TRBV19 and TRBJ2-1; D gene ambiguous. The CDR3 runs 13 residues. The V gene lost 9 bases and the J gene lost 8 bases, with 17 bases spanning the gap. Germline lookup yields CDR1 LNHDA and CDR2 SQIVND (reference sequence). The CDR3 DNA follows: TGTGCCAGCACTGGCCATCTTGGGGATGAGCAGTTCTTC. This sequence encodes CASTGHLGDEQFF. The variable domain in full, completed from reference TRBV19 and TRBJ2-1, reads DGGITQSPKYLFRKEGQNVTLSCEQNLNHDAMYWYRQDPGQGLRLIYYSQIVNDFQKGDIAEGYSVSREKKESFPLTVTSAQKNPTAFYLCASTGHLGDEQFFGPGTRLTVL.

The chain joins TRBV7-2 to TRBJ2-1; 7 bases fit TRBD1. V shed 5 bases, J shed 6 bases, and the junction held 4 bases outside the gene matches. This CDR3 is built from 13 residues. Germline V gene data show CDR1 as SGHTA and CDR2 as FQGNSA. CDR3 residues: CASSADRSNEQFF. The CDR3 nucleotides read TGTGCCAGCAGCGCGGACAGGAGCAATGAGCAGTTCTTC.

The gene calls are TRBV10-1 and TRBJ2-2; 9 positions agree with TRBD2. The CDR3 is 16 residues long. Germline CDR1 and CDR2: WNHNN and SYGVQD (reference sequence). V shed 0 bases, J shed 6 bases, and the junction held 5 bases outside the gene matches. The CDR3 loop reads CASSESSGRSPGELFF. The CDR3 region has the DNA TGCGCCAGCAGTGAGTCTAGCGGGAGATCCCCCGGGGAGCTGTTTTTT.

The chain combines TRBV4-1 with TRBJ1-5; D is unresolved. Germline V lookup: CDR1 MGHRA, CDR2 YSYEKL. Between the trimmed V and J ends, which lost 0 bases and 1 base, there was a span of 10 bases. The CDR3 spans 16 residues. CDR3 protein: CASSQDPTGSNQPQHF. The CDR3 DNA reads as TGCGCCAGCAGCCAAGATCCCACGGGGAGCAATCAGCCCCAGCATTTT.

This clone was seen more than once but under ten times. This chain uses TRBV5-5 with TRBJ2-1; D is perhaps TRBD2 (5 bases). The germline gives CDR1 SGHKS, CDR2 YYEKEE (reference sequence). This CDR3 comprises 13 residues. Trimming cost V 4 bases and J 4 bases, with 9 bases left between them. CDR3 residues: CASSRELYNEQFF. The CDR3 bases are TGTGCCAGCAGCAGGGAGTTATACAATGAGCAGTTCTTC.

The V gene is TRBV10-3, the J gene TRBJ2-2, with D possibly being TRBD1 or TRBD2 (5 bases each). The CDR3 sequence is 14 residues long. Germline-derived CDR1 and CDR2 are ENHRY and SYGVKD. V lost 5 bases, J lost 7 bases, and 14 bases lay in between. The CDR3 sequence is CAISLREEGGELFF. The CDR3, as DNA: TGTGCCATCAGTCTCAGGGAAGAGGGCGGGGAGCTGTTTTTT.

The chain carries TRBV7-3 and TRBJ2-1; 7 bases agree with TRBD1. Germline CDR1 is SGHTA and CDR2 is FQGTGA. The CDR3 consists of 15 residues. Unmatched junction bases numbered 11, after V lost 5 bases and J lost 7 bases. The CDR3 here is CASSLTGSLVNEQFF. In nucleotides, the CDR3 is TGTGCCAGCAGCCTGACAGGGTCCCTCGTAAATGAGCAGTTCTTC.

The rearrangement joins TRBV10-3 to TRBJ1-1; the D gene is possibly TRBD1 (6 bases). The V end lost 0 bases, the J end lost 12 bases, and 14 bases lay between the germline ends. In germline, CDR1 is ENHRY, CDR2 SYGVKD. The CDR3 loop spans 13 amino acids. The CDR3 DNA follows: TGTGCCATCAGTGAGTCTGTCGTCAGGGGATCTTTCTTT. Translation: CAISESVVRGSFF.

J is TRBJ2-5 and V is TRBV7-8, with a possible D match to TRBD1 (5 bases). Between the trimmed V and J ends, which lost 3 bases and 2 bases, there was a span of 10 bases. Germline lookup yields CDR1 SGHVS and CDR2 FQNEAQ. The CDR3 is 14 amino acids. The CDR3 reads CASSFGAAQETQYF. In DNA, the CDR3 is TGTGCCAGCAGCTTTGGGGCAGCGCAAGAGACCCAGTACTTC.

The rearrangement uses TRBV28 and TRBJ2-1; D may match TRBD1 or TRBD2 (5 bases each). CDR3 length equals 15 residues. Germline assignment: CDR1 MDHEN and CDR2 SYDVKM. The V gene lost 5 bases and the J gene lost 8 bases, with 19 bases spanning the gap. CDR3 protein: CASSAAVGGRDEQFF. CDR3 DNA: TGTGCCAGCAGTGCGGCGGTTGGGGGTCGGGATGAGCAGTTCTTC.

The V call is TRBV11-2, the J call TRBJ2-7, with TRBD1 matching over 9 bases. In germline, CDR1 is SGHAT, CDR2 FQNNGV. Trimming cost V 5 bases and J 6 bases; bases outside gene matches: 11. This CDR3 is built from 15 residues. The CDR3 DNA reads TGTGCCAGCAGCGACGTTCCCGGGACAGGGCCCGAGCAGTACTTC. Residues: CASSDVPGTGPEQYF.

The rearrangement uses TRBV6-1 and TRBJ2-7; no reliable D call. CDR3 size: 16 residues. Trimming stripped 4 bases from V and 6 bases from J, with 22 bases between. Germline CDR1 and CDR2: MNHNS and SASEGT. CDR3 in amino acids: CASSANLHILPSEQYF. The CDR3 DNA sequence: TGTGCCAGCAGTGCTAACTTACACATCCTCCCTTCCGAGCAGTACTTC.

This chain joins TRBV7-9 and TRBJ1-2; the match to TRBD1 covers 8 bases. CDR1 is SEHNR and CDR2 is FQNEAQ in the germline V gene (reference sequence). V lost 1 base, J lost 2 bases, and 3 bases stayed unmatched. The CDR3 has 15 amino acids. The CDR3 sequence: CASSLVGQENYGYTF. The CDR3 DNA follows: TGTGCCAGCAGCTTAGTGGGACAGGAGAACTATGGCTACACCTTC. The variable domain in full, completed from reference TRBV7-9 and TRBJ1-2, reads DTGVSQNPRHKITKRGQNVTFRCDPISEHNRLYWYRQTLGQGPEFLTYFQNEAQLEKSRLLSDRFSAERPKGSFSTLEIQRTEQGDSAMYLCASSLVGQENYGYTFGSGTRLTVV.

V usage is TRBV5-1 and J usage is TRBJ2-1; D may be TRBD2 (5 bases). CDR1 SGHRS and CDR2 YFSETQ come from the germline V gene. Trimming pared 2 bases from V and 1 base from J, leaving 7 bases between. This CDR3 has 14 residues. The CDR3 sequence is CASSLADSYNEQFF. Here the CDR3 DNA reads TGCGCCAGCAGCTTAGCGGATTCCTACAATGAGCAGTTCTTC.

This CDR3 is CASSGTGTGDTEAFF. The DNA of the CDR3 is TGTGCCAGCAGTGGCACCGGGACAGGGGATACTGAAGCTTTCTTT. This rearrangement joins TRBV2 to TRBJ1-1, with 10 nucleotides matching TRBD1. Germline CDR1 SNHLY, CDR2 FYNNEI. V lost 4 bases to trimming and J lost 5 bases; unmatched junction nucleotides: 7. CDR3 size: 15 residues.

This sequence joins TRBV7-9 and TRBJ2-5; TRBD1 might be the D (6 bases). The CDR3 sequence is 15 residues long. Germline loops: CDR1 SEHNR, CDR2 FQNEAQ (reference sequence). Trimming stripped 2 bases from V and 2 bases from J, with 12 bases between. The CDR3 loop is CASSLSIGQQETQYF. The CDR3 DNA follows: TGTGCCAGCAGCTTATCTATAGGACAGCAAGAGACCCAGTACTTC.

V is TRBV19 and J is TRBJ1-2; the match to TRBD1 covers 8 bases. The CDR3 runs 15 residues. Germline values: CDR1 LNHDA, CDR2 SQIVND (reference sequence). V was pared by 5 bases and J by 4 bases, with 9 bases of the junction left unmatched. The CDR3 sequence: CASSPRTGLGYGYTF. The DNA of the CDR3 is TGTGCCAGTAGTCCGAGGACAGGGCTCGGCTATGGCTACACCTTC.

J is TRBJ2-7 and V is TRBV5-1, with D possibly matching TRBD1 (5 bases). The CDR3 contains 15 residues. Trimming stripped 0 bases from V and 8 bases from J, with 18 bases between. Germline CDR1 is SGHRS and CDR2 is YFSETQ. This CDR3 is CASSLDQGRDVQQYF. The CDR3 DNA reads TGCGCCAGCAGCTTGGACCAGGGCCGTGACGTGCAGCAGTACTTC.